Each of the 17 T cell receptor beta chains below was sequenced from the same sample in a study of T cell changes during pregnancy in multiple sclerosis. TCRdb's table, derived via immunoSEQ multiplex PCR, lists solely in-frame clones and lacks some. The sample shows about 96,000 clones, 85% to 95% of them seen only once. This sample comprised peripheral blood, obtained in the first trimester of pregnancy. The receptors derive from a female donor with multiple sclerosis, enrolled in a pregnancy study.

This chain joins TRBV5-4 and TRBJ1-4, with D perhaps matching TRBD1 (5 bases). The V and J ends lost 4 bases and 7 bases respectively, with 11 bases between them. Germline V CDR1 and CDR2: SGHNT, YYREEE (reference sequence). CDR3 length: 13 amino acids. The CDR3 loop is CASSTPGGEKLFF. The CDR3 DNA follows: TGTGCCAGCAGCACCCCCGGGGGTGAAAAACTGTTTTTT.

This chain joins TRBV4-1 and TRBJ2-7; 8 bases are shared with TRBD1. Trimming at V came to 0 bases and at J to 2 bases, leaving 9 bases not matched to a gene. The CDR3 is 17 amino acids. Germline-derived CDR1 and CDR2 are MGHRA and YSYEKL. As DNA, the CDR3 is TGCGCCAGCAGCCAAGAGGACGTTGGGACAGGAGCCTACGAGCAGTACTTC. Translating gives CASSQEDVGTGAYEQYF.

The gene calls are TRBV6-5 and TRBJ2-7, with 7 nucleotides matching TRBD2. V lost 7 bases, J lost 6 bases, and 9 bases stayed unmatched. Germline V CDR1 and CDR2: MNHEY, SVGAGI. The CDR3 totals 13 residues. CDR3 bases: TGTGCCAGCAACAAAGGGTGGGGGGGCGAGCAGTACTTC. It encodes CASNKGWGGEQYF.

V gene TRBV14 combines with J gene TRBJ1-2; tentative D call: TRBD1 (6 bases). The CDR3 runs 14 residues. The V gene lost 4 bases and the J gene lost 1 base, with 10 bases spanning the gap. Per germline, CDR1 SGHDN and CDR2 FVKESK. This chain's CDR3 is CASSPMDSNYGYTF. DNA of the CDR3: TGTGCCAGCAGCCCCATGGACAGTAACTATGGCTACACCTTC.

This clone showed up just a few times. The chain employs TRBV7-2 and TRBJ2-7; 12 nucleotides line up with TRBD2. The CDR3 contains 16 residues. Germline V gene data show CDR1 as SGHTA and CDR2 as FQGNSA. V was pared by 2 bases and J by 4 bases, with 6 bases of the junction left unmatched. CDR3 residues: CASSLLAGGPGYEQYF. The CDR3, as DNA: TGTGCCAGCAGCTTACTAGCGGGAGGGCCTGGATACGAGCAGTACTTC.

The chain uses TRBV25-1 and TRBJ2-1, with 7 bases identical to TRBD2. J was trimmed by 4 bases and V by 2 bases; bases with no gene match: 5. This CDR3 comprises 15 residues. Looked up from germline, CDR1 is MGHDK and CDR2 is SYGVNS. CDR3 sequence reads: CASSERSGIYNEQFF. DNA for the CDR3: TGTGCCAGCAGTGAAAGGAGCGGGATTTACAATGAGCAGTTCTTC.

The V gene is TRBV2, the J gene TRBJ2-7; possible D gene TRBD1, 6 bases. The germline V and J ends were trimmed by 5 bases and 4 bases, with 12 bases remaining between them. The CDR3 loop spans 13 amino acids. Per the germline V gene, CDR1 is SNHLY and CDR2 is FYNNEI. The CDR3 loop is CASSRPTGYEQYF. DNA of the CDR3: TGTGCCAGCAGTAGACCGACAGGATACGAGCAGTACTTC.

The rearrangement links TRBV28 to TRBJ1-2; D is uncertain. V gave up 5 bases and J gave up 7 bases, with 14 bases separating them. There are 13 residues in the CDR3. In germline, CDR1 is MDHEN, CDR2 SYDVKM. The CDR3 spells CASSVTKAPGYTF. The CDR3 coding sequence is TGTGCCAGCAGTGTGACAAAGGCCCCTGGCTACACCTTC.

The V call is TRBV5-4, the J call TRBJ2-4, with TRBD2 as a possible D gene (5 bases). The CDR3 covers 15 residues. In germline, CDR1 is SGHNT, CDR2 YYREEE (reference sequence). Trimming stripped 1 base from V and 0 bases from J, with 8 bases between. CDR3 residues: CASSLSGVAKNIQYF. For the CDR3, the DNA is TGTGCCAGCAGCTTGTCCGGGGTAGCCAAAAACATTCAGTACTTC.

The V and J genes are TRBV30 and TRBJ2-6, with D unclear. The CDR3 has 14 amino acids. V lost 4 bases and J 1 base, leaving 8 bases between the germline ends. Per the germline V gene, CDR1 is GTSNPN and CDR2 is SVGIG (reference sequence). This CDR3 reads CAWTRVSGANVLTF. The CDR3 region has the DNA TGTGCCTGGACCCGGGTTTCTGGGGCCAACGTCCTGACTTTC.

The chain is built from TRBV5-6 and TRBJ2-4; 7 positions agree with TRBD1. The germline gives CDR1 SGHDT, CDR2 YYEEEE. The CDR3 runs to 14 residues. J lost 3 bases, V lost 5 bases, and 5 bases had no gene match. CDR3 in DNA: TGTGCCAGCAGACGCACAGGGGTCAAAAACATTCAGTACTTC. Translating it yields CASRRTGVKNIQYF.

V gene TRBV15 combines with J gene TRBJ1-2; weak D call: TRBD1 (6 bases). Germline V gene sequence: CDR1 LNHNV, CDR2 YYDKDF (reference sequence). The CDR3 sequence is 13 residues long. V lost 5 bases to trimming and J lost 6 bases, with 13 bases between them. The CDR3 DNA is TGTGCCACCAGCGTCACAGGGTCTGATGGCTACACCTTC. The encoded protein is CATSVTGSDGYTF.

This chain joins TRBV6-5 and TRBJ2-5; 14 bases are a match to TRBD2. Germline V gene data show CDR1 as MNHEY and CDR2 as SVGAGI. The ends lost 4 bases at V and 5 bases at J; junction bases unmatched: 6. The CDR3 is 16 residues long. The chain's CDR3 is CASSLTTSGRVETQYF. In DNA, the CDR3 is TGTGCCAGCAGTTTAACGACTAGCGGGAGGGTGGAGACCCAGTACTTC.

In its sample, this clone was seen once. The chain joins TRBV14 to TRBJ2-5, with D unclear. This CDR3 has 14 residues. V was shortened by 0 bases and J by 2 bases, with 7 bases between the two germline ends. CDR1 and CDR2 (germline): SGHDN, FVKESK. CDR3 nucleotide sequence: TGTGCCAGCAGCCAAGATGGCTTACAAGAGACCCAGTACTTC. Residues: CASSQDGLQETQYF.

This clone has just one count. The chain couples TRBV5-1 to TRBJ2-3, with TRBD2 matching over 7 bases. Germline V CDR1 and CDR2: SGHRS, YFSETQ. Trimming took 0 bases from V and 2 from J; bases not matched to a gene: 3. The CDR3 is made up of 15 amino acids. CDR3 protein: CASSLAAGDTDTQYF. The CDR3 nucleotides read TGCGCCAGCAGCTTGGCTGCGGGGGACACAGATACGCAGTATTTT.

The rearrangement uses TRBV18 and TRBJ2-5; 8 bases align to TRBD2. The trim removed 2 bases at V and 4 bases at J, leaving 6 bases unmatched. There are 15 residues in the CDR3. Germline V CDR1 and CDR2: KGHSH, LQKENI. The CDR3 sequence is CASSPESLAGETQYF. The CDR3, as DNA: TGTGCCAGCTCACCAGAGTCTCTAGCGGGAGAGACCCAGTACTTC.

CDR3 sequence (DNA): TGTGCCAGCAGACTAGCGGGAGTTTACAATGAGCAGTTCTTC. It specifies CASRLAGVYNEQFF. The rearrangement joins TRBV28 to TRBJ2-1, with TRBD2 matching over 11 bases. V lost 6 bases, J lost 4 bases, and 2 bases stayed unmatched. The CDR3 loop spans 14 amino acids. CDR1 is MDHEN and CDR2 is SYDVKM in the germline V gene.